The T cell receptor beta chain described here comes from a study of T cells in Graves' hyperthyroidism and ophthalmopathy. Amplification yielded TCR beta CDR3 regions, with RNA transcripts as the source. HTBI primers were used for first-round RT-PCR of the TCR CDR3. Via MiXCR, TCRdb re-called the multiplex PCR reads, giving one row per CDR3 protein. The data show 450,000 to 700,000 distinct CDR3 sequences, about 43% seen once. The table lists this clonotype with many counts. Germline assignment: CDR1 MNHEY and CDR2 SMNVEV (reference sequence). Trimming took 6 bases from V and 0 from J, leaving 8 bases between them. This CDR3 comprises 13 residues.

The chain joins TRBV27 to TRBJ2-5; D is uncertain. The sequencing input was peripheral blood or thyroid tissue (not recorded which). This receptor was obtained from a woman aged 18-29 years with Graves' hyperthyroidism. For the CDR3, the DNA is TGTGCCAGCAGACAGACGTACCAAGAGACCCAGTACTTC. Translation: CASRQTYQETQYF.